The entry below gives a single T cell receptor beta chain sequence along with its context. An end of the junction does not agree with germline; a read error may underlie this. The germline V gene encodes CDR1 SGHNT and CDR2 YENEEA. The CDR3 is 18 residues long. The sample comes from a study of molecular identifiers for immune sequencing clone quantification. TCRdb used MiXCR to reprocess the PCR reads, holding one entry per CDR3 protein. Of more than 85,000 distinct CDR3 sequences in the sample, around 30% are singletons; the top ten hold less than 10%. J is TRBJ2-3 and V is TRBV11-3; 10 nucleotides agree with TRBD2. This receptor was identified in a human donor in good health. Some libraries in this study had Jurkat cell RNA spiked in. Sequenced sample: naive CD8+ T cells from blood, with Jurkat cell RNA spiked in. Subset specified: FACS-sorted CD8+CD4-CCR7+CD45RA+ naive T cells. The CDR3 DNA reads TGTGCCAGCAGCTTAGATCAAGGACTAGCGGACTACACAGATACGCAGAATTTT. It specifies CASSLDQGLADYTDTQNF.